Listed here are 11 T cell receptor beta chains from one sample, sequenced in a study of CD8+ T cells in alopecia areata. The treatment is: oral pan-JAK inhibitor, 5-10 mg twice daily. RNA was isolated and reverse transcribed to cDNA, the sequencing template. Sequencing was performed with immunoSEQ multiplex PCR; in TCRdb, only in-frame clones are kept and a portion is missing. The sample contains nearly 95,000 clones, about two thirds of which appear only once. The sample here was CD8+ T cells sorted from blood, taken around week 46, from a patient treated with tofacitinib. The receptors originated from a human donor with alopecia areata.

This clone occurred a few times. V gene TRBV7-9 combines with J gene TRBJ1-4; TRBD1 aligns across 8 bases. J lost 8 bases, V lost 5 bases, and 7 bases had no gene match. Germline lookup yields CDR1 SEHNR and CDR2 FQNEAQ (reference sequence). CDR3 length: 14 amino acids. Here the CDR3 DNA reads TGTGCCAGCAGCGACAGGGGTTTAGGAGAAAAACTGTTTTTT. Translating it yields CASSDRGLGEKLFF.

In this sample, this clone turned up once. The chain links TRBV11-2 to TRBJ2-7; D is possibly TRBD2 (6 bases). The CDR3 runs 14 residues. Germline CDR1 is SGHAT and CDR2 is FQNNGV. V was trimmed by 7 bases and J by 0 bases, leaving 13 bases between them. The CDR3 loop reads CASTSAGSSYEQYF. CDR3 nucleotides: TGTGCCAGCACCTCTGCGGGAAGCTCCTACGAGCAGTACTTC.

V gene TRBV9 combines with J gene TRBJ2-2; D ambiguous. The CDR3 is made up of 17 amino acids. In germline, CDR1 is SGDLS, CDR2 YYNGEE. The ends were cut back, 4 bases at V and 0 bases at J, with 16 bases in the middle. CDR3 sequence reads: CASSTQRAHPNTGELFF. CDR3 nucleotides: TGTGCCAGCAGCACTCAACGGGCACACCCGAACACCGGGGAGCTGTTTTTT. The full variable domain, rest sourced from reference TRBV9 and TRBJ2-2, is DSGVTQTPKHLITATGQRVTLRCSPRSGDLSVYWYQQSLDQGLQFLIQYYNGEERAKGNILERFSAQQFPDLHSELNLSSLELGDSALYFCASSTQRAHPNTGELFFGEGSRLTVL.

V usage is TRBV7-9 and J usage is TRBJ2-5, with TRBD1 identical over 10 bases. The length of the CDR3 is 15 residues. Germline-derived CDR1 and CDR2 are SEHNR and FQNEAQ (reference sequence). After removal of 6 bases from V and 1 base from J, the junction contained 5 bases not matched to a gene. CDR3 loop: CASRRTGGSQETQYF. The CDR3 DNA sequence: TGTGCCAGCAGACGGACAGGGGGGAGCCAAGAGACCCAGTACTTC.

The rearrangement uses TRBV6-5 and TRBJ2-3; tentatively, D is TRBD1 or TRBD2 (6 bases each). The V and J ends lost 2 bases and 2 bases respectively, with 11 bases between them. Germline V lookup: CDR1 MNHEY, CDR2 SVGAGI. The CDR3 has 15 amino acids. The CDR3 sequence: CASSYKGGLTDTQYF. In DNA form, the CDR3 reads TGTGCCAGCAGTTACAAGGGGGGCCTCACAGATACGCAGTATTTT.

The chain is built from TRBV29-1 and TRBJ2-3, with D unresolved. Germline values: CDR1 SQVTM, CDR2 ANQGSEA. The CDR3 covers 13 residues. Trimming left V 2 bases short and J 2 bases short, with 8 bases between. The CDR3 DNA is TGCAGCGTTGAAACTGTAGCCACAGATACGCAGTATTTT. Protein product: CSVETVATDTQYF.

The CDR3: CASSLRQGAEDYGYTF. The CDR3 bases are TGTGCCAGCAGCTTACGACAGGGGGCGGAGGACTATGGCTACACCTTC. This sequence joins TRBV7-9 and TRBJ1-2; TRBD1 matches 10 bases. Germline V gene sequence: CDR1 SEHNR, CDR2 FQNEAQ (reference sequence). The CDR3 runs 16 residues. The trim removed 2 bases at V and 3 bases at J, leaving 6 bases unmatched.

The chain recombines TRBV29-1 with TRBJ2-3, with TRBD1 matching over 9 bases. The CDR3 runs 14 residues. V dropped 6 bases and J dropped 3; count of bases not matched to a gene: 7. CDR1 and CDR2 from the germline V gene are SQVTM and ANQGSEA. For the CDR3, the DNA is TGCAGCGTAACCGGGACAGGGTTAACAGATACGCAGTATTTT. Amino acid sequence: CSVTGTGLTDTQYF.

The sample holds one count of this clone. The rearrangement uses TRBV9 and TRBJ1-3; TRBD1 agrees at 7 bases. V shed 7 bases, J shed 0 bases, and the junction held 4 bases outside the gene matches. The CDR3 extends over 14 amino acids. CDR1 and CDR2 from the germline V gene are SGDLS and YYNGEE. In DNA form, the CDR3 reads TGTGCCAGCGGAAGGGACAGCTCTGGAAACACCATATATTTT. Residues: CASGRDSSGNTIYF.

The J gene is TRBJ1-5, the V gene TRBV4-3, with D tentatively TRBD1 (6 bases). With 0 bases removed from V and 5 bases from J, the gap between germline ends came to 17 bases. The CDR3 loop spans 17 amino acids. Germline-derived CDR1 and CDR2 are LGHNA and YSLEER. Here the CDR3 reads CASSQDPATGGHQPQHF. CDR3 nucleotide sequence: TGCGCCAGCAGCCAAGATCCGGCGACAGGAGGGCATCAGCCCCAGCATTTT.

In this sample, this clone turned up once. V usage is TRBV4-3 and J usage is TRBJ2-3, with 8 nucleotides matching TRBD2. J was trimmed by 2 bases and V by 0 bases; bases with no gene match: 4. CDR1 is LGHNA and CDR2 is YSLEER in the germline V gene. The CDR3 loop spans 16 amino acids. The CDR3 region is CASSQEVAGNTDTQYF. CDR3 DNA sequence: TGCGCCAGCAGCCAAGAAGTAGCGGGGAACACAGATACGCAGTATTTT.